This T cell receptor beta chain is from a study of early T cells in non-severe SARS-CoV-2 infection. The study, taken as a whole, reports: CD4 and private specificities were missed by VDJdb matching, which favored anti-spike CD8 responses.

Attachment of unique molecular identifiers to individual cDNA molecules was performed. MiXCR, run by TCRdb on the 5' RACE reads, gives a single entry per CDR3 protein. The table has 95,000 to 150,000 distinct CDR3 sequences, about 16% seen once. V lost 3 bases, J lost 5 bases, and 9 bases stayed unmatched. The germline V gene has CDR1 LNHNV and CDR2 YYDKDF (reference sequence). The length of the CDR3 is 15 residues. On this clonotype itself: Its target is not known.

Sequenced material: whole blood. The receptor's source is an adult who was a healthcare worker with PCR-confirmed SARS-CoV-2 infection or an uninfected control (not recorded which). The chain combines TRBV15 with TRBJ2-5, with 7 bases that match TRBD2. The DNA for the CDR3 is TGTGCCACCAGCAGCGTACTAGCGACGGAGGAGACCCAGTACTTC. Amino acid sequence: CATSSVLATEETQYF. The complete variable domain, with remaining parts taken from reference TRBV15 and TRBJ2-5, reads DAMVIQNPRYQVTQFGKPVTLSCSQTLNHNVMYWYQQKSSQAPKLLFHYYDKDFNNEADTPDNFQSRRPNTSFCFLDIRSPGLGDTAMYLCATSSVLATEETQYFGPGTRLLVL.